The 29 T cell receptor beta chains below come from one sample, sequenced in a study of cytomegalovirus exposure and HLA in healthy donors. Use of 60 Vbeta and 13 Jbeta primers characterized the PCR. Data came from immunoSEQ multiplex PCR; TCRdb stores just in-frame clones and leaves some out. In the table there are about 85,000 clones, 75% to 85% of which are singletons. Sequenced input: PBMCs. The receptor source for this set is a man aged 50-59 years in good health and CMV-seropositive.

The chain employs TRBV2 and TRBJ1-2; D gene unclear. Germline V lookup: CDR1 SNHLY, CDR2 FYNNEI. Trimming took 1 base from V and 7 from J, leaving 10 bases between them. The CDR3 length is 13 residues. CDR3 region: CASSEEERSGYTF. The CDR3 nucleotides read TGTGCCAGCAGTGAAGAGGAGAGGTCTGGCTACACCTTC.

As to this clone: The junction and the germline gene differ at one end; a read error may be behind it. The CDR3 loop is CASSFISGQGALNSEAFF. CDR3 sequence (DNA): TGTGCCAGCAGCTTCATTTCGGGACAGGGGGCTCTGAACTCTGAAGCTTTCTTT. V gene TRBV5-6 combines with J gene TRBJ1-1; 12 bases match TRBD1. CDR3 length: 18 amino acids. Germline V CDR1 and CDR2: SGHDT, YYEEEE. Combining the CDR3 with reference TRBV5-6 and TRBJ1-1 gives the whole variable domain DAGVTQSPTHLIKTRGQQVTLRCSPKSGHDTVSWYQQALGQGPQFIFQYYEEEERQRGNFPDRFSGHQFPNYSSELNVNALLLGDSALYLCASSFISGQGALNSEAFFGQGTRLTVV.

The DNA of the CDR3 is TGTGCCTGGGGGCACTACGAGCAGTACTTC. Translating gives CAWGHYEQYF. The rearrangement joins TRBV30 to TRBJ2-7; D uncertain. Trimming took 5 bases from V and 3 from J, leaving 5 bases between them. The CDR3 is 10 amino acids. The germline V gene encodes CDR1 GTSNPN and CDR2 SVGIG (reference sequence).

The CDR3 bases are TGTGCCAGTAGTTTCAGACAGGGGGATATGAATGAGCAGTTCTTC. Translating gives CASSFRQGDMNEQFF. V and J are TRBV19 and TRBJ2-1; TRBD1 agrees at 9 bases. Germline CDR1 and CDR2: LNHDA and SQIVND (reference sequence). The CDR3 has 15 amino acids. The junction had 9 bases not matched to a gene; V was cut back by 5 bases and J by 7 bases.

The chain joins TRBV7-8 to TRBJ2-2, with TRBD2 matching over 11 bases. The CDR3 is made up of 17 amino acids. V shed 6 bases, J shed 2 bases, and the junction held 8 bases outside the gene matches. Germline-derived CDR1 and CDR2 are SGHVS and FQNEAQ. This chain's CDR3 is CASRHTGTSGNTGELFF. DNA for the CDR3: TGTGCCAGCAGACATACTGGGACTAGCGGTAACACCGGGGAGCTGTTTTTT.

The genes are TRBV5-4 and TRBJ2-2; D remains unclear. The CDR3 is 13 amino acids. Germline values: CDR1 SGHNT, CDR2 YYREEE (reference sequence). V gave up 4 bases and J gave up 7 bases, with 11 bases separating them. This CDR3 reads CASSAVENGELFF. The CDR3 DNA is TGTGCCAGCAGCGCGGTTGAGAACGGGGAGCTGTTTTTT.

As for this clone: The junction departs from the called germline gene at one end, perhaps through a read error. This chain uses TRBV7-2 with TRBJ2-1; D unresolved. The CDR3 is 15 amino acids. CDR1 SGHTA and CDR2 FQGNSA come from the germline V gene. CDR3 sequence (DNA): TGTGCCAGCACCTTAGTCTTGAGCTCCTACAATGAGCAGTTCTTC. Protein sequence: CASTLVLSSYNEQFF.

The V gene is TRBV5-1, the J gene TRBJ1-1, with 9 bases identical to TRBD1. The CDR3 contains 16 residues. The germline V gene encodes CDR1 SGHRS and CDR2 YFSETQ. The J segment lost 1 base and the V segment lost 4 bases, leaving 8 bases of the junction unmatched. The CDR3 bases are TGCGCCAGCAGCGTGCTGACAGGGGGGCCGAACACTGAAGCTTTCTTT. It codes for CASSVLTGGPNTEAFF.

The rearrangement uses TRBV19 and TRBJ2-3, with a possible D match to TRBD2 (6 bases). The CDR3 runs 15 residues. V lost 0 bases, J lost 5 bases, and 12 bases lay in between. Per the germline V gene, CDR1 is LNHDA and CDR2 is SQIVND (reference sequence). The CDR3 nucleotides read TGTGCCAGTAGTATAGATAGCGGCAGCCGAGATACGCAGTATTTT. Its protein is CASSIDSGSRDTQYF.

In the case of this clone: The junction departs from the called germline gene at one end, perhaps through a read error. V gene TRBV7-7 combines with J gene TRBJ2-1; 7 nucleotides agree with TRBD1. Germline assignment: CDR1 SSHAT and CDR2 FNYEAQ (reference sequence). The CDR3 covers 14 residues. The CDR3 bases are TGTGCTAGCAGCCCAGGGACAGCCTACAATGAGCAGTTCTTC. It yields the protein CASSPGTAYNEQFF.

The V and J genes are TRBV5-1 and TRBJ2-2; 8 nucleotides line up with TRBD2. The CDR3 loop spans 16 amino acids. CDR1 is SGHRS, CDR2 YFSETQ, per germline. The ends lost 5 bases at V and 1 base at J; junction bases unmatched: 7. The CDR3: CASRSAGGGNTGELFF. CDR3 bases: TGCGCCAGCAGGAGCGCGGGAGGCGGGAACACCGGGGAGCTGTTTTTT.

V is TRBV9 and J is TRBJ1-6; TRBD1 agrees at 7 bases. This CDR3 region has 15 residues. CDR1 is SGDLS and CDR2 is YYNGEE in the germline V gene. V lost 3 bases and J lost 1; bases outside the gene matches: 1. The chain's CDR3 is CASSEQGSYNSPLHF. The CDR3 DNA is TGTGCCAGCAGCGAACAGGGGTCCTATAATTCACCCCTCCACTTT.

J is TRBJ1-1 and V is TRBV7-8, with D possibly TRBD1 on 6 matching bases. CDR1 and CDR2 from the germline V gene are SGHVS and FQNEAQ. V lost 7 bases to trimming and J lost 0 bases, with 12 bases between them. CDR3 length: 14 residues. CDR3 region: CASTRGGVNTEAFF. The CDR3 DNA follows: TGTGCCAGCACCCGAGGGGGAGTGAACACTGAAGCTTTCTTT. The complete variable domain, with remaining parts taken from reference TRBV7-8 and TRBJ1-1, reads GAGVSQSPRYKVAKRGQDVALRCDPISGHVSLFWYQQALGQGPEFLTYFQNEAQLDKSGLPSDRFFAERPEGSVSTLKIQRTQQEDSAVYLCASTRGGVNTEAFFGQGTRLTVV.

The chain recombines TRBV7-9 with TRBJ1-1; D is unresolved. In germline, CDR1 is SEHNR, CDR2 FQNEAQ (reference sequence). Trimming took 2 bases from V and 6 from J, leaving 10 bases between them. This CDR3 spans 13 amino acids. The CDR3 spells CASSLRVSPEAFF. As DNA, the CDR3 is TGTGCCAGCAGCTTACGAGTATCCCCTGAAGCTTTCTTT. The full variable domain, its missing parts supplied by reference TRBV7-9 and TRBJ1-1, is DTGVSQNPRHKITKRGQNVTFRCDPISEHNRLYWYRQTLGQGPEFLTYFQNEAQLEKSRLLSDRFSAERPKGSFSTLEIQRTEQGDSAMYLCASSLRVSPEAFFGQGTRLTVV.

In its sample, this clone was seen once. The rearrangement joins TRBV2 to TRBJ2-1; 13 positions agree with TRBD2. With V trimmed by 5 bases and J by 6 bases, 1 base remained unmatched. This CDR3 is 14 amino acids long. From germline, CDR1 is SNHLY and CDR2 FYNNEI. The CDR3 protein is CASSWTSGSNEQFF. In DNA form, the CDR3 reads TGTGCCAGCAGTTGGACTAGCGGGAGCAATGAGCAGTTCTTC. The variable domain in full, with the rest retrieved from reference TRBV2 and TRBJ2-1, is EPEVTQTPSHQVTQMGQEVILRCVPISNHLYFYWYRQILGQKVEFLVSFYNNEISEKSEIFDDQFSVERPDGSNFTLKIRSTKLEDSAMYFCASSWTSGSNEQFFGPGTRLTVL.

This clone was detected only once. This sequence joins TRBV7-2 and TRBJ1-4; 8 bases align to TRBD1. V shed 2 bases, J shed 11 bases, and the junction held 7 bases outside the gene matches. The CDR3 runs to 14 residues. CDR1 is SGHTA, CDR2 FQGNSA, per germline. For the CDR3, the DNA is TGTGCCAGCAGCTTACCACCTACAGGGGGTAAACTGTTTTTT. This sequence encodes CASSLPPTGGKLFF.

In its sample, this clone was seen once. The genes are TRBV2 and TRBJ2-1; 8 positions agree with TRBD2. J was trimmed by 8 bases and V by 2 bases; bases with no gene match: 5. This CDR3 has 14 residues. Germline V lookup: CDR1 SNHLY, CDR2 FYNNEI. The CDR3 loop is CASSEIAGIDEQFF. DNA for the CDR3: TGTGCCAGCAGTGAAATAGCGGGAATTGATGAGCAGTTCTTC.

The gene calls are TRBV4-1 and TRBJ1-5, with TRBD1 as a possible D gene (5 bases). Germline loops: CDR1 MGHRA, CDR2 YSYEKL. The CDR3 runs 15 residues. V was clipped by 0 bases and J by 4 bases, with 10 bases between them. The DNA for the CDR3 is TGCGCCAGCAGCCAAGATCTACAGGCGAATCAGCCCCAGCATTTT. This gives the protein CASSQDLQANQPQHF.

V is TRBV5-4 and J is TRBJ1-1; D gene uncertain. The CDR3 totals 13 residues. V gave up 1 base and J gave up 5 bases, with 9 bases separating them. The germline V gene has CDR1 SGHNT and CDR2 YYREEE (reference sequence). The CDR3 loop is CASSLIPGTEAFF. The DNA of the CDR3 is TGTGCCAGCAGCTTGATACCGGGGACTGAAGCTTTCTTT.

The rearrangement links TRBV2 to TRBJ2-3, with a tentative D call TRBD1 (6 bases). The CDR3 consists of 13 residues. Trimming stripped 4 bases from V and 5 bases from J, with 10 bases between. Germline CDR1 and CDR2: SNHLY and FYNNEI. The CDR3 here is CASSGQGGDTQYF. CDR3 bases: TGTGCCAGCAGTGGCCAAGGGGGAGATACGCAGTATTTT. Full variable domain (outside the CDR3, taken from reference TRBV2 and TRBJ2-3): EPEVTQTPSHQVTQMGQEVILRCVPISNHLYFYWYRQILGQKVEFLVSFYNNEISEKSEIFDDQFSVERPDGSNFTLKIRSTKLEDSAMYFCASSGQGGDTQYFGPGTRLTVL.

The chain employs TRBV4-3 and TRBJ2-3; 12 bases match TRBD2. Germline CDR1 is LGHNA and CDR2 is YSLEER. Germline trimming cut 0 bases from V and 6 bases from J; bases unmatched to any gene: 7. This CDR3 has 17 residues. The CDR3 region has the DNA TGCGCCAGCAGCCAAGATCTTACTAGCGGGAGGTGGGATACGCAGTATTTT. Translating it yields CASSQDLTSGRWDTQYF.

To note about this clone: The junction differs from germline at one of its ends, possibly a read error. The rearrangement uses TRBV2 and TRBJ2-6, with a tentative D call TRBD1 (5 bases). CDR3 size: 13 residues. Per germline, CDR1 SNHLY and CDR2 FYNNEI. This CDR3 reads CARGPSGANGLTF. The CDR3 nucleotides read TGTGCCCGAGGACCCTCTGGGGCCAACGGCCTGACTTTC.

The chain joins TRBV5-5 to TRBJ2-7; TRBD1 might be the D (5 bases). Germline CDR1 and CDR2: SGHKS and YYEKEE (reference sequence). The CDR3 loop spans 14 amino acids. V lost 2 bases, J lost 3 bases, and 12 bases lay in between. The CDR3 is CASSFAGSGYEQYF. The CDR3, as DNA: TGTGCCAGCAGCTTCGCAGGGTCCGGCTACGAGCAGTACTTC.

Here the CDR3 reads CASSAIRETQYF. The DNA of the CDR3 is TGTGCCAGCAGTGCTATACGGGAGACCCAGTACTTC. This rearrangement joins TRBV6-1 to TRBJ2-5; D gene uncertain. Germline CDR1 reads MNHNS; CDR2 reads SASEGT. The CDR3 totals 12 residues. V lost 4 bases and J lost 5, with 8 bases in between.

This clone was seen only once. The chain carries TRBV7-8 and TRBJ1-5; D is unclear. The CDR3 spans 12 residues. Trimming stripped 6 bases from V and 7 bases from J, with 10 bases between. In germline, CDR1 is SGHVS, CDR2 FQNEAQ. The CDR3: CASRRAGQPQHF. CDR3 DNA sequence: TGTGCCAGCAGGCGGGCCGGACAGCCCCAGCATTTT.

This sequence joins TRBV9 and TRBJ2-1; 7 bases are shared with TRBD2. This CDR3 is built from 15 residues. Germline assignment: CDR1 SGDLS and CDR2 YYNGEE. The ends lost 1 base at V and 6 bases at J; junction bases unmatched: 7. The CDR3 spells CASSVLAGDINEQFF. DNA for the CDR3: TGTGCCAGCAGCGTATTGGCGGGAGACATCAATGAGCAGTTCTTC.

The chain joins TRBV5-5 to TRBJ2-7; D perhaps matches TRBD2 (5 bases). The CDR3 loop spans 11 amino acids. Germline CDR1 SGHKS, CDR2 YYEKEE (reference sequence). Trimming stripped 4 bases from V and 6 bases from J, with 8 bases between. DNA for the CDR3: TGTGCCAGCAGCGTCGCGGGCGAGCAGTACTTC. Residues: CASSVAGEQYF.

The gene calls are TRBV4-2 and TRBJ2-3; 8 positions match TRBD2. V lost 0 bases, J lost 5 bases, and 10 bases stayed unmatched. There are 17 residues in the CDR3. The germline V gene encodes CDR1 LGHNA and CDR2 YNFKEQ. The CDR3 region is CASSQDVGGRTGDTQYF. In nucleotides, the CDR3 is TGTGCCAGCAGCCAAGATGTGGGCGGGAGGACGGGAGATACGCAGTATTTT.

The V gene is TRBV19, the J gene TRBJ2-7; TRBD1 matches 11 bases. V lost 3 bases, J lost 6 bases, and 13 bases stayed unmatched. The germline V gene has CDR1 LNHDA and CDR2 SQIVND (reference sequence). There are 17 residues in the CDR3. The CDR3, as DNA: TGTGCCAGTAGTATCCTAAACGCCGGGACAGGGGGGGGCGAGCAGTACTTC. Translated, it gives CASSILNAGTGGGEQYF. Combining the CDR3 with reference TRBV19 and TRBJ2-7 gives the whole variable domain DGGITQSPKYLFRKEGQNVTLSCEQNLNHDAMYWYRQDPGQGLRLIYYSQIVNDFQKGDIAEGYSVSREKKESFPLTVTSAQKNPTAFYLCASSILNAGTGGGEQYFGPGTRLTVT.